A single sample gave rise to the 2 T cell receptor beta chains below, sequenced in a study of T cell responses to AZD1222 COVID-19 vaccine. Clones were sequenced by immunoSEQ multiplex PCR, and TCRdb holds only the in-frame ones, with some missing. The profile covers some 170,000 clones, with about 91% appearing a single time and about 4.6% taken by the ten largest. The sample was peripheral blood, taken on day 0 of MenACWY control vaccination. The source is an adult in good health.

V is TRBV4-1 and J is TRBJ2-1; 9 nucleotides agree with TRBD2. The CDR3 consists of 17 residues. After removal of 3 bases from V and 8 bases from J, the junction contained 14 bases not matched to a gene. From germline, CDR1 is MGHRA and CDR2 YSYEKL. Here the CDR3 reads CASSHARGGGRAHEQFF. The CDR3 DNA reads TGCGCCAGCAGCCACGCGAGAGGTGGCGGGAGGGCCCATGAGCAGTTCTTC.

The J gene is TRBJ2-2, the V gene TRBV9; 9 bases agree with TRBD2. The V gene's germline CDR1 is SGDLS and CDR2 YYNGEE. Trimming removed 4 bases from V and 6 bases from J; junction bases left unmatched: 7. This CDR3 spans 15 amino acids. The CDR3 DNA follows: TGTGCCAGCAGCCTAGGGCTAGCGGGATCCGGGGAGCTGTTTTTT. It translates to CASSLGLAGSGELFF.